The 23 T cell receptor beta chains given below trace back to one sample, sequenced in a study of blood T cell repertoires in COVID-19. Sequencing used immunoSEQ multiplex PCR; TCRdb keeps in-frame clones, though not all of them. The table records around 290,000 clones, 88% of them present only once. The sequenced sample was PBMCs or T cells enriched from blood (not recorded which). The receptors shown here come from a young woman who had recovered from COVID-19.

The chain couples TRBV19 to TRBJ1-5; no definite D call. Trimming left V 3 bases short and J 4 bases short, with 7 bases between. CDR1 is LNHDA, CDR2 SQIVND, per germline (reference sequence). The length of the CDR3 is 13 residues. The CDR3 sequence is CASSIGGNQPQHF. CDR3 nucleotide sequence: TGTGCCAGTAGTATCGGAGGGAATCAGCCCCAGCATTTT.

This chain joins TRBV18 and TRBJ1-5, with TRBD1 identical over 9 bases. Germline V gene data show CDR1 as KGHSH and CDR2 as LQKENI. V lost 2 bases, J lost 5 bases, and 7 bases stayed unmatched. The CDR3 length is 16 residues. CDR3 sequence (DNA): TGTGCCAGCTCACCAGGGACAGGGTTCGGGGATCAGCCCCAGCATTTT. Translation gives CASSPGTGFGDQPQHF. The full variable domain, its missing parts supplied by reference TRBV18 and TRBJ1-5, is NAGVMQNPRHLVRRRGQEARLRCSPMKGHSHVYWYRQLPEEGLKFMVYLQKENIIDESGMPKERFSAEFPKEGPSILRIQQVVRGDSAAYFCASSPGTGFGDQPQHFGDGTRLSIL.

The chain combines TRBV5-1 with TRBJ2-5; tentatively, D is TRBD2 (6 bases). The germline V gene has CDR1 SGHRS and CDR2 YFSETQ. Trimming pared 4 bases from V and 1 base from J, leaving 8 bases between. This CDR3 contains 13 residues. The CDR3 loop reads CASSLGLQETQYF. The CDR3 bases are TGCGCCAGCAGCCTGGGACTCCAAGAGACCCAGTACTTC.

The rearrangement joins TRBV21-1 to TRBJ2-2; TRBD1 is the table's D call and was not checked against the DNA. TRBV21-1 represents a pseudogene. The CDR3 sequence is 18 residues long. CDR3 residues: CASSKECRGQNNTGELFF. DNA of the CDR3: TGTGCCAGCAGCAAAGAGTGCAGGGGGCAAAACAACACCGGGGAGCTGTTTTTT.

The chain uses TRBV7-8 and TRBJ2-1, with TRBD2 matching over 12 bases. The CDR3 totals 17 residues. The trim removed 6 bases at V and 8 bases at J, leaving 14 bases unmatched. Germline CDR1 is SGHVS and CDR2 is FQNEAQ. The CDR3 reads CASRHLGLAGGPYEQFF. In DNA, the CDR3 is TGTGCCAGCAGACACCTGGGGCTAGCGGGAGGGCCATATGAGCAGTTCTTC.

The chain recombines TRBV5-1 with TRBJ2-7, with TRBD2 matching over 7 bases. Trimming took 3 bases from V and 3 from J; bases not matched to a gene: 6. CDR3 length: 14 amino acids. Per germline, CDR1 SGHRS and CDR2 YFSETQ. CDR3 region: CASSSSGGGYEQYF. The CDR3 DNA is TGCGCCAGCAGCTCCTCGGGAGGCGGCTACGAGCAGTACTTC.

V and J are TRBV7-2 and TRBJ2-1; no firm D call. V lost 5 bases to trimming and J lost 8 bases, with 16 bases between them. Germline values: CDR1 SGHTA, CDR2 FQGNSA. This CDR3 is 14 amino acids long. CDR3 sequence (DNA): TGTGCCAGCAGCGCTAGGCGGCTTGACGATGAGCAGTTCTTC. This sequence encodes CASSARRLDDEQFF.

This clone showed up just a few times. The chain combines TRBV27 with TRBJ2-5; 16 nucleotides agree with TRBD2. This CDR3 has 19 amino acids. CDR1 is MNHEY, CDR2 SMNVEV, per germline (reference sequence). The V gene end was trimmed by 3 bases and the J gene end by 2 bases; junction bases not matched to a gene: 9. The CDR3 DNA is TGTGCCAGCAGTTTGCCGGGGACTAGCGGGAGGGTTTGGCAAGAGACCCAGTACTTC. This encodes CASSLPGTSGRVWQETQYF.

The rearrangement joins TRBV6-2 or TRBV6-3 to TRBJ2-3, with 13 positions matching TRBD2. V was pared by 4 bases and J by 1 base, with 11 bases of the junction left unmatched. The CDR3 is 19 residues long. Germline V gene sequence: CDR1 MNHEY, CDR2 SVGEGT. The CDR3 DNA follows: TGTGCCAGCAGTTCCCTATTATCGACTAGCGGGGGGCGCACAGATACGCAGTATTTT. Its protein is CASSSLLSTSGGRTDTQYF.

This clone was seen more than once but under ten times. This chain links TRBV9 with TRBJ2-4; 7 positions match TRBD1. The J segment lost 4 bases and the V segment lost 0 bases, leaving 10 bases of the junction unmatched. CDR3 length: 17 residues. The germline CDR1 and CDR2 sequences are SGDLS and YYNGEE. The CDR3 loop reads CASSVATEGTAKNIQYF. The CDR3 DNA reads TGTGCCAGCAGCGTAGCTACCGAAGGGACAGCAAAAAACATTCAGTACTTC.

The J gene is TRBJ1-4, the V gene TRBV3-1 (or the pseudogene TRBV3-2); D is unclear. Germline values: CDR1 LGHDT, CDR2 YNNKEL (reference sequence). The germline V and J ends were trimmed by 0 bases and 11 bases, with 13 bases remaining between them. The CDR3 sequence is 14 residues long. DNA of the CDR3: TGTGCCAGCAGCCAAGAAGGAGGACCGGGGAAACTGTTTTTT. Translated, it gives CASSQEGGPGKLFF.

The rearrangement uses TRBV30 and TRBJ1-2; a possible D gene is TRBD1 (5 bases). Per germline, CDR1 GTSNPN and CDR2 SVGIG (reference sequence). With 3 bases removed from V and 6 bases from J, the gap between germline ends came to 11 bases. The CDR3 runs to 12 residues. The CDR3 nucleotides are TGTGCCTGGAGCAAGGGGTCGGATGGCTACACCTTC. Translating it yields CAWSKGSDGYTF.

In this sample, this clone turned up once. The chain combines TRBV4-3 with TRBJ1-6; maybe TRBD1 (6 bases). This CDR3 comprises 17 residues. The germline V gene has CDR1 LGHNA and CDR2 YSLEER. The V and J ends lost 0 bases and 6 bases respectively, with 15 bases between them. CDR3 nucleotides: TGCGCCAGCAGCCAAGAAGCCCCAGGGGTCGGTAATTCACCCCTCCACTTT. Translating gives CASSQEAPGVGNSPLHF.

This chain connects TRBV13 to TRBJ1-5; D perhaps matches TRBD1 (6 bases). Per the germline V gene, CDR1 is PRHDT and CDR2 is FYEKMQ (reference sequence). CDR3 length: 15 residues. V gave up 8 bases and J gave up 7 bases, with 21 bases separating them. This CDR3 reads CASRNRAHDVQPQHF. The CDR3 coding sequence is TGTGCCAGCCGAAACAGGGCTCATGATGTCCAGCCCCAGCATTTT.

The chain uses TRBV4-2 and TRBJ2-3; 13 bases map to TRBD2. Germline V CDR1 and CDR2: LGHNA, YNFKEQ. Trimming removed 2 bases from V and 1 base from J; junction bases left unmatched: 6. This CDR3 spans 18 amino acids. The CDR3 DNA reads TGTGCCAGCAGCCAACGCAGACTAGCGGGGGGACGCACAGATACGCAGTATTTT. Translating gives CASSQRRLAGGRTDTQYF.

The chain combines TRBV7-9 with TRBJ2-1; 8 nucleotides agree with TRBD1. The CDR3 has 14 amino acids. Germline CDR1 is SEHNR and CDR2 is FQNEAQ (reference sequence). V shed 3 bases and J 7 bases; nucleotides not matched to a gene: 5. The CDR3 DNA reads as TGTGCCAGCAGCTTGCAGGGGGCTTCAAATGAGCAGTTCTTC. Translation: CASSLQGASNEQFF.

This chain links TRBV5-6 with TRBJ2-2, with D uncertain. Trimming cost V 1 base and J 3 bases, with 7 bases left between them. The germline CDR1 and CDR2 sequences are SGHDT and YYEEEE. This CDR3 region has 14 residues. This chain's CDR3 is CASSLSVDTGELFF. The CDR3, as DNA: TGTGCCAGCAGCTTGAGCGTTGACACCGGGGAGCTGTTTTTT.

The V gene is TRBV3-1 (or the pseudogene TRBV3-2), the J gene TRBJ1-1; the D gene is possibly TRBD1 (6 bases). This CDR3 has 14 residues. V was trimmed by 4 bases and J by 1 base, leaving 10 bases between them. CDR1 and CDR2 (germline): LGHDT, YNNKEL (reference sequence). Here the CDR3 reads CASSPKTGNTEAFF. CDR3 nucleotides: TGTGCCAGCAGCCCTAAGACAGGGAACACTGAAGCTTTCTTT.

The DNA for the CDR3 is TGCGCCAGCAGCTTGTTAACGGGGGGTAATAATTCACCCCTCCACTTT. Protein product: CASSLLTGGNNSPLHF. This chain connects TRBV5-1 to TRBJ1-6; a possible D gene is TRBD1 (5 bases). V gave up 1 base and J gave up 5 bases, with 13 bases separating them. Looked up from germline, CDR1 is SGHRS and CDR2 is YFSETQ. The CDR3 has 16 amino acids.

The V gene is TRBV5-6, the J gene TRBJ2-5; 9 bases line up with TRBD1. Trimming at V came to 7 bases and at J to 1 base, leaving 8 bases not matched to a gene. The CDR3 has 15 amino acids. CDR1 and CDR2 from the germline V gene are SGHDT and YYEEEE. In DNA, the CDR3 is TGTGCCAGCGACTTGGCGGGACAGGGCCAAGAGACCCAGTACTTC. This gives the protein CASDLAGQGQETQYF.

The CDR3 coding sequence is TGTGCCAGCAGCTTATCGAGCGGAGGGACTAGCACAGATACGCAGTATTTT. Translated: CASSLSSGGTSTDTQYF. The rearrangement uses TRBV7-2 and TRBJ2-3; the D gene is possibly TRBD2 (6 bases). This CDR3 has 17 amino acids. V shed 2 bases and J shed 0 bases, with 15 bases lying between them. Germline values: CDR1 SGHTA, CDR2 FQGNSA.

The chain is built from TRBV27 and TRBJ1-6; no firm D call. From germline, CDR1 is MNHEY and CDR2 SMNVEV (reference sequence). The CDR3 has 14 amino acids. V was cut by 9 bases and J by 6 bases, with 15 bases left in between. The CDR3 coding sequence is TGTGCCAGTACCCGAGCAGGATTTAATTCACCCCTCCACTTT. Amino acid sequence: CASTRAGFNSPLHF.

This sequence joins TRBV6-4 and TRBJ2-1; maybe TRBD2 (5 bases). The CDR3 is made up of 13 amino acids. V was trimmed by 3 bases and J by 8 bases, leaving 11 bases between them. Germline CDR1 MRHNA, CDR2 SNTAGT. The CDR3 spells CASSESGGHEQFF. CDR3 sequence (DNA): TGTGCCAGCAGTGAGTCGGGCGGGCATGAGCAGTTCTTC.